The 25 T cell receptor beta chains in this list originate from one sample, sequenced in a study of shared clonotypes between healthy human individuals. Profiling relied on immunoSEQ multiplex PCR, and the TCRdb table lists in-frame clones only, not all of them. The profile shows some 1.4 million clones, roughly 95% of them singletons. The specimen was naive CD4+ T cells sorted from blood. The subset was: CD45RA+ positively selected. The receptors here all came from a man aged 25 to 45 in good health.

The V call is TRBV9, the J call TRBJ2-7; 10 bases line up with TRBD1. The CDR3 contains 13 residues. The J segment lost 9 bases and the V segment lost 3 bases, leaving 6 bases of the junction unmatched. The V gene's germline CDR1 is SGDLS and CDR2 YYNGEE. The CDR3 loop reads CASSERTGGPQYF. CDR3 DNA sequence: TGTGCCAGCAGCGAGCGGACAGGGGGACCGCAGTACTTC.

V is TRBV6-5 and J is TRBJ1-5; no reliable D call. Germline-derived CDR1 and CDR2 are MNHEY and SVGAGI. V shed 6 bases and J shed 0 bases, with 9 bases lying between them. The length of the CDR3 is 14 residues. CDR3 coding DNA: TGTGCCAGCAGGAAGACGGATAGCAATCAGCCCCAGCATTTT. This encodes CASRKTDSNQPQHF.

This clone has a handful of counts. The J gene is TRBJ1-3, the V gene TRBV2; D may be TRBD1 (5 bases). Trimming cost V 5 bases and J 3 bases, with 17 bases left between them. Germline lookup yields CDR1 SNHLY and CDR2 FYNNEI. This CDR3 spans 16 amino acids. The CDR3 DNA follows: TGTGCCAGCAGTCAAACCTTAAGGACAAGTGGAAACACCATATATTTT. This encodes CASSQTLRTSGNTIYF.

This sequence joins TRBV5-1 and TRBJ2-3, with D possibly being TRBD1 (6 bases). Germline V lookup: CDR1 SGHRS, CDR2 YFSETQ. The CDR3 consists of 14 residues. V lost 1 base and J lost 3, with 9 bases in between. The CDR3: CASSLQGLTDTQYF. The CDR3 nucleotides read TGCGCCAGCAGCTTGCAGGGGCTAACAGATACGCAGTATTTT.

The chain links TRBV10-2 to TRBJ2-1; 8 bases are a match to TRBD2. The CDR3 is made up of 12 amino acids. From germline, CDR1 is WSHSY and CDR2 SAAADI. V gave up 8 bases and J gave up 7 bases; unmatched junction bases: 4. The CDR3 reads CASGTSGNEQFF. Here the CDR3 DNA reads TGCGCCAGCGGGACTAGTGGGAATGAGCAGTTCTTC.

V and J are TRBV18 and TRBJ2-5; TRBD1 might be the D (5 bases). This CDR3 has 16 amino acids. V lost 2 bases and J 1 base, leaving 14 bases between the germline ends. Per the germline V gene, CDR1 is KGHSH and CDR2 is LQKENI. The CDR3 nucleotides are TGTGCCAGCTCACCATCCTTAAGCAGGGCCCAAGAGACCCAGTACTTC. It translates to CASSPSLSRAQETQYF. Variable domain in full (rest from reference TRBV18 and TRBJ2-5): NAGVMQNPRHLVRRRGQEARLRCSPMKGHSHVYWYRQLPEEGLKFMVYLQKENIIDESGMPKERFSAEFPKEGPSILRIQQVVRGDSAAYFCASSPSLSRAQETQYFGPGTRLLVL.

This chain connects TRBV28 to TRBJ1-3; 7 nucleotides agree with TRBD1. The CDR3 runs 15 residues. The germline V gene has CDR1 MDHEN and CDR2 SYDVKM. With 8 bases clipped from V and 1 base from J, the junction kept 8 bases outside the gene matches. The CDR3 spells CASATSGGSGNTIYF. The CDR3 DNA reads as TGTGCCAGCGCCACATCAGGGGGATCTGGAAACACCATATATTTT.

This chain links TRBV10-3 with TRBJ2-1; D ambiguous. Germline V lookup: CDR1 ENHRY, CDR2 SYGVKD. Trimming took off 0 bases at V and 7 bases at J, with 4 bases between the two ends. The CDR3 is 12 amino acids. CDR3 region: CAISESWNEQFF. In nucleotides, the CDR3 is TGTGCCATCAGTGAGTCATGGAATGAGCAGTTCTTC.

The rearrangement joins TRBV11-3 to TRBJ2-2, with TRBD1 matching 7 bases. This CDR3 is built from 15 residues. The germline CDR1 and CDR2 sequences are SGHNT and YENEEA. Trimming cost V 5 bases and J 7 bases; bases outside gene matches: 10. The CDR3 coding sequence is TGTGCCAGCAGCACTAGACAGGGCGGTAACGGGGAGCTGTTTTTT. This codes for CASSTRQGGNGELFF. The whole variable domain, filled in from reference TRBV11-3 and TRBJ2-2, reads EAGVVQSPRYKIIEKKQPVAFWCNPISGHNTLYWYLQNLGQGPELLIRYENEEAVDDSQLPKDRFSAERLKGVDSTLKIQPAELGDSAVYLCASSTRQGGNGELFFGEGSRLTVL.

This clone was observed a single time. The genes are TRBV10-3 and TRBJ2-2; 7 positions agree with TRBD1. The CDR3 spans 12 residues. Trimming took 11 bases from V and 6 from J; bases not matched to a gene: 6. CDR1 and CDR2 (germline): ENHRY, SYGVKD. CDR3 sequence reads: CASADRAGELFF. CDR3 DNA: TGTGCCTCAGCAGACAGGGCCGGGGAGCTGTTTTTT.

The chain recombines TRBV6-4 with TRBJ1-2, with a tentative D call TRBD1 (6 bases). In germline, CDR1 is MRHNA, CDR2 SNTAGT. V was pared by 3 bases and J by 5 bases, with 16 bases between. There are 15 residues in the CDR3. The CDR3, as DNA: TGTGCCAGCAGTGAGGGGGGGGCGCTTGGGTATGGCTACACCTTC. Protein: CASSEGGALGYGYTF.

The V gene is TRBV5-4, the J gene TRBJ2-1; a weak D match, TRBD2 (5 bases). The CDR3 covers 15 residues. V was cut by 2 bases and J by 2 bases, with 11 bases left in between. From germline, CDR1 is SGHNT and CDR2 YYREEE (reference sequence). CDR3 sequence (DNA): TGTGCCAGCAGCTTCAGCGGACCGACCTACAATGAGCAGTTCTTC. This codes for CASSFSGPTYNEQFF. The variable domain in full, completed from reference TRBV5-4 and TRBJ2-1, reads ETGVTQSPTHLIKTRGQQVTLRCSSQSGHNTVSWYQQALGQGPQFIFQYYREEENGRGNFPPRFSGLQFPNYSSELNVNALELDDSALYLCASSFSGPTYNEQFFGPGTRLTVL.

The DNA of the CDR3 is TGCGCCAGCGGACACCCGTTGGGTTCCTACGAGCAGTACTTC. The encoded protein is CASGHPLGSYEQYF. V and J are TRBV10-1 and TRBJ2-7; tentative D call: TRBD1 (5 bases). The CDR3 spans 14 residues. Germline V gives CDR1 WNHNN, CDR2 SYGVQD (reference sequence). Between the trimmed V and J ends, which lost 8 bases and 1 base, there was a span of 15 bases.

This chain links TRBV7-2 with TRBJ2-1; D is possibly TRBD1 or TRBD2 (5 bases each). CDR3 length equals 15 residues. The germline V gene has CDR1 SGHTA and CDR2 FQGNSA. Trimming removed 3 bases at V and 0 bases at J, with 9 bases between. The CDR3 DNA reads as TGTGCCAGCAGCTTCCGGGACCACTCCTACAATGAGCAGTTCTTC. Translating it yields CASSFRDHSYNEQFF.

The chain joins TRBV2 to TRBJ1-1; D is unresolved. V dropped 6 bases and J dropped 3 bases, with 14 bases sitting between them. The CDR3 runs to 14 residues. Germline CDR1 SNHLY, CDR2 FYNNEI. The CDR3 sequence is CASRGSNSYTEAFF. The DNA for the CDR3 is TGTGCCAGCAGAGGGTCGAACTCCTACACTGAAGCTTTCTTT. The variable domain in full, with the rest retrieved from reference TRBV2 and TRBJ1-1, is EPEVTQTPSHQVTQMGQEVILRCVPISNHLYFYWYRQILGQKVEFLVSFYNNEISEKSEIFDDQFSVERPDGSNFTLKIRSTKLEDSAMYFCASRGSNSYTEAFFGQGTRLTVV.

This clone was observed once. The V and J genes are TRBV2 and TRBJ2-7, with a tentative D call TRBD1 (6 bases). The CDR3 consists of 21 residues. Trimming stripped 0 bases from V and 0 bases from J, with 27 bases between. The germline CDR1 and CDR2 sequences are SNHLY and FYNNEI. DNA for the CDR3: TGTGCCAGCAGTGAAGCGTATTTTTGGAACGAGGCTGGACAGCACTCCTACGAGCAGTACTTC. It encodes CASSEAYFWNEAGQHSYEQYF.

The J gene is TRBJ2-3, the V gene TRBV25-1; D may be TRBD2 (6 bases). This CDR3 is 16 amino acids long. CDR1 is MGHDK and CDR2 is SYGVNS in the germline V gene. Trimming pared 4 bases from V and 5 bases from J, leaving 19 bases between. For the CDR3, the DNA is TGTGCCAGCAGTGCGGCACCCGGGAGCCGAGGAGATACGCAGTATTTT. Protein sequence: CASSAAPGSRGDTQYF.

The chain combines TRBV4-3 with TRBJ2-3, with 8 positions matching TRBD2. Per germline, CDR1 LGHNA and CDR2 YSLEER. V lost 4 bases to trimming and J lost 2 bases; unmatched junction nucleotides: 8. The CDR3 totals 16 residues. CDR3 DNA: TGCGCCAGCAGCCGTATAGCGGGAATATCCACAGATACGCAGTATTTT. Its translation is CASSRIAGISTDTQYF.

The sample holds one count of this clone. The chain is built from TRBV19 and TRBJ2-7; 8 bases match TRBD1. This CDR3 has 15 amino acids. The V gene end was trimmed by 6 bases and the J gene end by 9 bases; junction bases not matched to a gene: 16. Germline V gene sequence: CDR1 LNHDA, CDR2 SQIVND (reference sequence). The CDR3 loop is CASSPVRGQGRVQYF. As DNA, the CDR3 is TGTGCCAGTAGCCCCGTGAGAGGACAGGGACGGGTGCAGTACTTC. Using reference TRBV19 and TRBJ2-7 for the parts outside the CDR3, the full variable domain is DGGITQSPKYLFRKEGQNVTLSCEQNLNHDAMYWYRQDPGQGLRLIYYSQIVNDFQKGDIAEGYSVSREKKESFPLTVTSAQKNPTAFYLCASSPVRGQGRVQYFGPGTRLTVT.

This chain connects TRBV9 to TRBJ2-6; no reliable D call. The CDR3 has 15 residues. V was shortened by 0 bases and J by 0 bases, with 4 bases between the two germline ends. CDR1 is SGDLS and CDR2 is YYNGEE in the germline V gene. The CDR3, as DNA: TGTGCCAGCAGCGTAGTGCCCTCTGGGGCCAACGTCCTGACTTTC. Amino acid sequence: CASSVVPSGANVLTF.

The J gene is TRBJ2-3, the V gene TRBV10-3; tentatively, D is TRBD1 (6 bases). Trimming pared 4 bases from V and 7 bases from J, leaving 15 bases between. This CDR3 contains 14 residues. Per germline, CDR1 ENHRY and CDR2 SYGVKD. In DNA form, the CDR3 reads TGTGCCATCAGTGGGAACAGGGTCGGGTATACGCAGTATTTT. Its translation: CAISGNRVGYTQYF.

J is TRBJ1-2 and V is TRBV28; no clear D. This CDR3 is 13 amino acids long. V lost 5 bases and J 2 bases, leaving 9 bases between the germline ends. The germline V gene has CDR1 MDHEN and CDR2 SYDVKM. The CDR3 spells CASSPAGNYGYTF. The DNA for the CDR3 is TGTGCCAGCAGTCCTGCGGGCAACTATGGCTACACCTTC.

V usage is TRBV7-7 and J usage is TRBJ2-2, with no clear D. This CDR3 has 16 residues. Per germline, CDR1 SSHAT and CDR2 FNYEAQ (reference sequence). V was cut by 8 bases and J by 0 bases, with 16 bases left in between. The CDR3 here is CASRSVGSANTGELFF. The CDR3 DNA is TGTGCCAGCCGCTCGGTAGGGTCCGCGAACACCGGGGAGCTGTTTTTT.

This chain uses TRBV7-9 with TRBJ2-1; D is possibly TRBD2 (5 bases). V gave up 4 bases and J gave up 4 bases, with 8 bases separating them. The CDR3 totals 13 residues. Germline CDR1 and CDR2: SEHNR and FQNEAQ (reference sequence). The CDR3 protein is CASSSGLYNEQFF. In DNA, the CDR3 is TGTGCCAGCAGCTCAGGACTTTACAATGAGCAGTTCTTC.

This rearrangement joins TRBV5-8 to TRBJ2-7, with 8 bases fitting TRBD1. V shed 5 bases, J shed 2 bases, and the junction held 12 bases outside the gene matches. The CDR3 spans 16 residues. CDR1 is SGHTS, CDR2 YDEGEE, per germline. The CDR3 loop reads CASRTDRTGSPYEQYF. CDR3 sequence (DNA): TGTGCCAGCAGAACCGACCGGACAGGGTCCCCCTACGAGCAGTACTTC.